This TCR beta chain was sequenced during a study of blood T cell repertoires in COVID-19. As for the study in general: From T cells, B-cell-depleted T cells, or PBMCs came the material, which was cDNA or gDNA.

CDR3 length equals 15 residues. CDR1 SEHNR and CDR2 FQNEAQ come from the germline V gene (reference sequence). Trimming removed 6 bases at V and 8 bases at J, with 22 bases between. In the original processing: The assay estimated nucleated cells by amplifying reference gene primers. Some clones are missing from TCRdb's copy, which holds only in-frame ones; the method was immunoSEQ multiplex PCR. V and J calls plus clone size are reproduced from that table; the DNA served to infer D and trimming. In the table there are about 240,000 clones, more than 75% of which are singletons. The specimen was peripheral blood. This receptor was identified in a woman aged 70-85 years with active or convalescent COVID-19. The V gene is TRBV7-9, the J gene TRBJ1-2; perhaps TRBD1 as D (6 bases). CDR3 nucleotides: TGTGCCAGCAGGAGAAGAGGACAGTCAGTTGCCGGCTACACCTTC. This sequence encodes CASRRRGQSVAGYTF.